The rows below give T cell receptor beta chains drawn from one sample of a study of shared clonotypes between healthy human individuals. Here immunoSEQ multiplex PCR was the method, and the copy in TCRdb shows in-frame clones only, minus some. The sample lists hundreds of thousands of clones; roughly 96% were seen once. Sequencing was performed on naive CD8+ T cells sorted from blood. These receptors came from a woman aged 25 to 39 in good health. Both conserved end residues are part of each CDR3. D genes are given only for firm matches. Only part of the rows carry a size: once, few, many, or a class if the clone is expanded.

d_call	cdr3_length	clone_size	v_call	j_call	cdr3_nt	cdr3_aa
NA	14	NA	TRBV28	TRBJ2-5	TGTGCCAGCTTCCGAGAGGGGGACCAAGAGACCCAGTACTTC	CASFREGDQETQYF
NA	17	NA	TRBV13	TRBJ2-5	TGTGCCAGCAGCTTAAGGTCGGCAGGGAGACTTCAAGAGACCCAGTACTTC	CASSLRSAGRLQETQYF
TRBD2	15	NA	TRBV28	TRBJ2-6	TGTGCCAGCAGAATAGCGGGAGCTGGGGCCAACGTCCTGACTTTC	CASRIAGAGANVLTF
NA	15	NA	TRBV19	TRBJ1-1	TGTGCCAGTAGTGGAGGGACGGTGCTGGGGACTGAAGCTTTCTTT	CASSGGTVLGTEAFF
NA	10	NA	TRBV28	TRBJ1-2	TGTGCCACCGAATCTTATGGCTACACCTTC	CATESYGYTF
TRBD2	14	NA	TRBV9	TRBJ2-3	TGTGCCAGCAGCGTAGCGGGAGCGGGGGATACGCAGTATTTT	CASSVAGAGDTQYF
NA	16	NA	TRBV21-1	TRBJ2-5	TGTGCCAGCAGCATGGGGGACAGGGGGGACCAAGAGACCCAGTACTTC	CASSMGDRGDQETQYF
TRBD1	16	few	TRBV29-1	TRBJ1-1	TGCAGCGTTGAAGAAGGGACAGGGTTGATGAACACTGAAGCTTTCTTT	CSVEEGTGLMNTEAFF
NA	15	NA	TRBV27	TRBJ1-1	TGTGCCAGCAGTTCCGGGAGCCCTGTGAACACTGAAGCTTTCTTT	CASSSGSPVNTEAFF
NA	13	NA	TRBV28	TRBJ2-7	TGTGCCAGCAGTTTTGGGGCTTCCTACGAGCAGTACTTC	CASSFGASYEQYF
TRBD1	15	NA	TRBV15	TRBJ1-5	TGTGCCACCAGCGGGACAGGCCATAGCAATCAGCCCCAGCATTTT	CATSGTGHSNQPQHF
TRBD1	17	NA	TRBV11-2	TRBJ2-3	TGTGCCAGCAGCTTATTGAGGGGGACAGGGAACACAGATACGCAGTATTTT	CASSLLRGTGNTDTQYF
NA	13	NA	TRBV5-1	TRBJ1-1	TGCGCCAGCAGCTTGTGGCAGGGCACTGAAGCTTTCTTT	CASSLWQGTEAFF
NA	13	NA	TRBV2	TRBJ1-1	TGTGCCAGCAGTGACGGGGCCCGATCGTGGGCTTTCTTT	CASSDGARSWAFF
NA	14	NA	TRBV6-5	TRBJ2-3	TGTGCCAGCAGCCTGGACGGGAGCACAGATACGCAGTATTTT	CASSLDGSTDTQYF
TRBD1	15	NA	TRBV30	TRBJ2-7	TGTGCCTGGAGTGTACTGGGACAGCTATCCTACGAGCAGTACTTC	CAWSVLGQLSYEQYF
TRBD2	16	NA	TRBV4-2	TRBJ2-1	TGTGCCAGCAGCCAAGACTCTAGCGGGAGGGACGATGAGCAGTTCTTC	CASSQDSSGRDDEQFF
NA	13	NA	TRBV6-1	TRBJ1-1	TGTGCCAGCAACCCAGGATGGAACACTGAAGCTTTCTTT	CASNPGWNTEAFF
NA	12	few	TRBV7-8	TRBJ1-5	TGTGCCAGCAGCCTAGGGGACGGCTACCAGCATTTT	CASSLGDGYQHF
NA	13	once	TRBV28	TRBJ2-2	TGTGCCAGCAGCTACCGGGTTACCGGGGAGCTGTTTTTT	CASSYRVTGELFF
NA	11	NA	TRBV28	TRBJ2-7	TGTGCCAGCAGTTTATATAACGAGCAGTACTTC	CASSLYNEQYF
NA	15	NA	TRBV27	TRBJ2-5	TGTGCCAGCAGTCTTCTCGGGATCTTAAAAGAGACCCAGTACTTC	CASSLLGILKETQYF
NA	15	NA	TRBV6-5	TRBJ2-2	TGTGCCAGCAGTCCGACAGCTGCGAACACCGGGGAGCTGTTTTTT	CASSPTAANTGELFF
NA	19	NA	TRBV21-1	TRBJ2-7	TGTGCCAGCAGCAAAGTCCGGGACAGGGGACTAGCGGGGACCTACGAGCAGTACTTC	CASSKVRDRGLAGTYEQYF
TRBD2	19	NA	TRBV27	TRBJ2-3	TGTGCCAGCAGTTTATTAGCGGGACCTTTGGGATATAGAACAGATACGCAGTATTTT	CASSLLAGPLGYRTDTQYF
TRBD2	15	NA	TRBV2	TRBJ2-3	TGTGCCAGCTCGGGACTAGCGGGAGATTCAGATACGCAGTATTTT	CASSGLAGDSDTQYF
TRBD1	16	NA	TRBV7-8	TRBJ2-5	TGTGCCAGCAGCCCTAGAAAAGGACAGGGCGAGGAGACCCAGTACTTC	CASSPRKGQGEETQYF
NA	17	NA	TRBV4-2	TRBJ1-1	TGTGCCAGCAGCCAAGATTCACAGGCTTTTCTCGGCACTGAAGCTTTCTTT	CASSQDSQAFLGTEAFF
NA	15	NA	TRBV27	TRBJ1-1	TGTGCCAGCAGTTTATCACCGAACCTAAACACTGAAGCTTTCTTT	CASSLSPNLNTEAFF
NA	17	NA	TRBV27	TRBJ1-5	TGTGCCAGCAGTCCTGACTGGGAAGGGCTTAGCAATCAGCCCCAGCATTTT	CASSPDWEGLSNQPQHF
TRBD2	15	NA	TRBV4-1	TRBJ2-1	TGCGCCAGCAGCACCGGGACTAGCGGGTACAATGAGCAGTTCTTC	CASSTGTSGYNEQFF
TRBD1	15	NA	TRBV9	TRBJ1-2	TGTGCCAGCAGCGTAGCACGACAGGGTAGCTATGGCTACACCTTC	CASSVARQGSYGYTF
TRBD2	14	NA	TRBV6-1	TRBJ2-7	TGTGCCAGCAGTGGCGTAGGACTAGCGCGGGAGCAGTACTTC	CASSGVGLAREQYF
NA	14	NA	TRBV9	TRBJ1-1	TGTGCCAGCAGCGAATCTGGGACCTCCACTGAAGCTTTCTTT	CASSESGTSTEAFF
NA	13	NA	TRBV28	TRBJ1-2	TGTGCCAGCAGTTTCCAGGTAGACTATGGCTACACCTTC	CASSFQVDYGYTF
NA	13	NA	TRBV6-1	TRBJ2-7	TGTGCCAGCAGCCAAGGGTTAGTATACGAGCAGTACTTC	CASSQGLVYEQYF
NA	14	NA	TRBV28	TRBJ2-7	TGTGCCAGCACCTACTCAATCCCCCATTACGAGCAGTACTTC	CASTYSIPHYEQYF
TRBD1	15	NA	TRBV15	TRBJ1-5	TGTGCCACCAGCGGGGACAGGGGGGGCAATCAGCCCCAGCATTTT	CATSGDRGGNQPQHF
NA	16	NA	TRBV15	TRBJ2-3	TGTGCCACCAGCACTGGTGCGGGTGTTGTCACAGATACGCAGTATTTT	CATSTGAGVVTDTQYF
TRBD2	14	NA	TRBV6-1	TRBJ2-7	TGTGCCAGCAGTGGGGGACTAGCTCCATACGAGCAGTACTTC	CASSGGLAPYEQYF
NA	13	NA	TRBV19	TRBJ2-2	TGTGCCAGTAGTATTAGGCCGACCGGGGAGCTGTTTTTT	CASSIRPTGELFF
TRBD1	14	NA	TRBV6-5	TRBJ2-1	TGTGCCAGCAGTTACGTCGGGACAGCGAATGAGCAGTTCTTC	CASSYVGTANEQFF
NA	14	few	TRBV6-5	TRBJ1-1	TGTGCCAGCAGTTACTCGGAGGGGAACACTGAAGCTTTCTTT	CASSYSEGNTEAFF
NA	14	NA	TRBV9	TRBJ2-2	TGTGCCAGCAGCGCCCAGGGTGACACCGGGGAGCTGTTTTTT	CASSAQGDTGELFF
TRBD1	16	NA	TRBV5-1	TRBJ2-2	TGCGCCAGCAGGCTCGGACAGGGAACGAGTACCGGGGAGCTGTTTTTT	CASRLGQGTSTGELFF
TRBD1	14	NA	TRBV10-3	TRBJ2-7	TGTGCCATCAGTGAGGACAGGGGCTCCTACGAGCAGTACTTC	CAISEDRGSYEQYF
NA	18	NA	TRBV5-6	TRBJ1-1	TGTGCCAGCAGCTTGGCCAAAAGTTGGGGGGCGATGAACACTGAAGCTTTCTTT	CASSLAKSWGAMNTEAFF
NA	15	NA	TRBV7-8	TRBJ2-1	TGTGCCAGCAGCGAGAGCGTCTACTCCTACAATGAGCAGTTCTTC	CASSESVYSYNEQFF
NA	14	few	TRBV11-2	TRBJ1-1	TGTGCCAGCAGCTTAGGTCCAGTAAACACTGAAGCTTTCTTT	CASSLGPVNTEAFF
TRBD2	16	NA	TRBV28	TRBJ2-7	TGTGCCAGCAGTGACCGAAGCGGGAGGGCCGTCTACGAGCAGTACTTC	CASSDRSGRAVYEQYF
NA	22	NA	TRBV21-1	TRBJ2-7	TGTGCCAGCAGCAAATTGATTAATTTGCAGAGACTAGCGGGTAGAAACGGGTACGAGCAGTACTTC	CASSKLINLQRLAGRNGYEQYF